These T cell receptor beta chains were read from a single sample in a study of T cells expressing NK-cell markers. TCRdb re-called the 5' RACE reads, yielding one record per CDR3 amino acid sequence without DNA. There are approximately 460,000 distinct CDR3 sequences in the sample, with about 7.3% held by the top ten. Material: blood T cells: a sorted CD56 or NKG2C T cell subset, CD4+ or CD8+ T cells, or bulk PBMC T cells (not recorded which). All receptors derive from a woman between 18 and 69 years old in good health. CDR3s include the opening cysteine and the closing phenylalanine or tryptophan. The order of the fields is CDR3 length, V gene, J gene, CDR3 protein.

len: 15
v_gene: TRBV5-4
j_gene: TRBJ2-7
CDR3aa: CASSLAQHASYEQYF

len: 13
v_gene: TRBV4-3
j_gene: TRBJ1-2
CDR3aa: CASSQKGSYGYTF

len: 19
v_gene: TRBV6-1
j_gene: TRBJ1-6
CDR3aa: CASSRGTHRDIRWRSPLHF

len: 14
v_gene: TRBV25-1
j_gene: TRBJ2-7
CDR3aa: CASSGGTGAWEQYF

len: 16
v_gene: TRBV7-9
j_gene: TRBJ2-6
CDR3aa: CASTEDSPSGANVLTF

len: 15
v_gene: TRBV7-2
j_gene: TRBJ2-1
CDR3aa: CASSLDRHEGNEQFF

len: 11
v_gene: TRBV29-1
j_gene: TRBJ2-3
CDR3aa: CSVSRTDTQYF

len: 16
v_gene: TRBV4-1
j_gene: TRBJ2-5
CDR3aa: CASSQGSSGSRETQYF

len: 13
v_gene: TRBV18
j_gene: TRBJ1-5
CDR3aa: CASSPQGYQPQHF

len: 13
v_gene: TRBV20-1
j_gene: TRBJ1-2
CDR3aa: CSANLGVFYGYTF

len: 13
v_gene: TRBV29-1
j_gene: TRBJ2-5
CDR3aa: CSVVGDLGETQYF

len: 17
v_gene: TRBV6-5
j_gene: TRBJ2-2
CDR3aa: CASSYPRTGENTGELFF

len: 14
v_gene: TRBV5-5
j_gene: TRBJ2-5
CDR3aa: CASSQSGSTETQYF

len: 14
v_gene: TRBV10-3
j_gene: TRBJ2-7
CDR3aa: CAISDPRQGYEQYF

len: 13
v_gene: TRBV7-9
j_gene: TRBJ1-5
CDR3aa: CASRGEGAAFQHF

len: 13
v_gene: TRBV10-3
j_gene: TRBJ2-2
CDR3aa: CAISEGDTGELFF

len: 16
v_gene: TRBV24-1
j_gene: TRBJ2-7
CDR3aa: CATSDSGLAAPYEQYF

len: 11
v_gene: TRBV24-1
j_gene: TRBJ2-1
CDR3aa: CATSVTGQQFF

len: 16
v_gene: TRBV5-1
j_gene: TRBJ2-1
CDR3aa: CASSGKTSGGYNEQFF

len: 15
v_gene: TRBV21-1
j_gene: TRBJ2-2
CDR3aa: CASSKELPNTGELFF

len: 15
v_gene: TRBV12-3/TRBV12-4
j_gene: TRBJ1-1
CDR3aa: CASSFPGSMNTEAFF